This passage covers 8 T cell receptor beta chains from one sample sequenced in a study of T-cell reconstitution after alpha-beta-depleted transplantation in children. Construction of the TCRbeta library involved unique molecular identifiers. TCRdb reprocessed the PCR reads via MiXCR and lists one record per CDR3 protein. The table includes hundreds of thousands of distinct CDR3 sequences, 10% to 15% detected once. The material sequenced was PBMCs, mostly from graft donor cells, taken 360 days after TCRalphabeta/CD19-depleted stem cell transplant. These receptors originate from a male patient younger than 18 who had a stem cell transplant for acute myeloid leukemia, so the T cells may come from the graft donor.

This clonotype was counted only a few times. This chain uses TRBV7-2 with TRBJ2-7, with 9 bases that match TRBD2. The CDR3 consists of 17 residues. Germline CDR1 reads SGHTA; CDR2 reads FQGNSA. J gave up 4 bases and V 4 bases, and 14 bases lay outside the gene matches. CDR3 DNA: TGTGCCAGCAGCTCTTATGCCCCCCTAGCGGGGTATTACGAGCAGTACTTC. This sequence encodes CASSSYAPLAGYYEQYF.

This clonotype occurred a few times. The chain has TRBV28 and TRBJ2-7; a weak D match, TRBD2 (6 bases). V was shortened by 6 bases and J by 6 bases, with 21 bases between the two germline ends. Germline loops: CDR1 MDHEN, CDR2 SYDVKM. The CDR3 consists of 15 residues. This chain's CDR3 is CASSPVGRDEGEQYF. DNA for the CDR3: TGTGCCAGCAGCCCAGTAGGGCGGGACGAGGGCGAGCAGTACTTC.

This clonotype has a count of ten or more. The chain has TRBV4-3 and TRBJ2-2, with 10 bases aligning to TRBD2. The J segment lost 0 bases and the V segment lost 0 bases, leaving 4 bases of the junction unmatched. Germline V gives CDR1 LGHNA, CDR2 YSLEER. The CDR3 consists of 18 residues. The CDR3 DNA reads TGCGCCAGCAGCCAAGAACCTAGCGGGAGCGCGAACACCGGGGAGCTGTTTTTT. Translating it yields CASSQEPSGSANTGELFF.

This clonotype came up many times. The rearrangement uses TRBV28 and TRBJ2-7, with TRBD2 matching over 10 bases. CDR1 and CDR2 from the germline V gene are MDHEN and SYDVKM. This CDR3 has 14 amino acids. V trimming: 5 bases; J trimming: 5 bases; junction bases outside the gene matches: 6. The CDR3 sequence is CASSVGLAINEQYF. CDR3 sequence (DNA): TGTGCCAGCAGTGTGGGACTAGCGATCAACGAGCAGTACTTC.

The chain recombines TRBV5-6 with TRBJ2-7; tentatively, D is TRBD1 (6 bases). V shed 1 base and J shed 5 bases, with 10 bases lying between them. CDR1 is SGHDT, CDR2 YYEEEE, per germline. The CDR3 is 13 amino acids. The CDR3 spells CASSLIGQNEQYF. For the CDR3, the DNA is TGTGCCAGCAGCTTGATCGGACAGAACGAGCAGTACTTC.

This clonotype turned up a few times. CDR3 residues: CASRGLADADTQYF. The DNA for the CDR3 is TGCGCCAGCCGGGGACTAGCGGACGCAGATACGCAGTATTTT. This chain connects TRBV10-2 to TRBJ2-3, with 11 bases fitting TRBD2. Unmatched junction bases numbered 5, after V lost 8 bases and J lost 4 bases. CDR1 and CDR2 (germline): WSHSY, SAAADI. The CDR3 is 14 residues long.

In DNA, the CDR3 is TGTGCCAGCAGTTATGACAGGGGTATGAACACTGAAGCTTTCTTT. Residues: CASSYDRGMNTEAFF. The chain joins TRBV11-1 to TRBJ1-1; 8 positions agree with TRBD1. The germline V gene has CDR1 SGHAT and CDR2 FQDESV (reference sequence). This CDR3 has 15 residues. Trimming cost V 6 bases and J 0 bases; bases outside gene matches: 6.

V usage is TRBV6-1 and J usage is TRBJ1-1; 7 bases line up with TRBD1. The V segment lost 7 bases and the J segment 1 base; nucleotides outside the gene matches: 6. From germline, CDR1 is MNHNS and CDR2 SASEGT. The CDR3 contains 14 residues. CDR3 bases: TGTGCCAGCAATCGGGACAGCGGGAACACTGAAGCTTTCTTT. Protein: CASNRDSGNTEAFF.